Listed below are T cell receptor beta chains from one sample, sequenced in a study of CD8+ T cells in alopecia areata. Profiled with immunoSEQ multiplex PCR; TCRdb holds only in-frame clones, not every one. Here the sample spans 35,000 to 45,000 clones, roughly 92% being singletons. The material was CD8+ T cells sorted from blood, obtained at week 24, from a patient treated with tofacitinib. Receptor source: a human donor with alopecia areata. The CDR3 runs from the conserved cysteine through the conserved F or W. Fields, in order: J gene, clone size, V gene, CDR3 length, D gene, CDR3 protein, CDR3 DNA. The D gene is left open where the match is weak. Clone size is shown for a subset of rows, as once, few, many or a class of expanded clone.

>TRBJ2-2|few|TRBV7-3|13|NA
CASSLLETGELFF
TGTGCCAGCAGCTTATTGGAGACCGGGGAGCTGTTTTTT
>TRBJ2-1|NA|TRBV7-6|17|NA
CASSLGDRGAPYNEQFF
TGTGCCAGCAGCTTAGGGGATCGGGGGGCGCCTTACAATGAGCAGTTCTTC
>TRBJ2-7|NA|TRBV19|13|NA
CASKGRVWYEQYF
TGTGCCAGTAAAGGGCGGGTTTGGTACGAGCAGTACTTC
>TRBJ2-1|once|TRBV4-1|12|NA
CASSQGIDEQFF
TGCGCCAGCAGCCAAGGGATCGATGAGCAGTTCTTC
>TRBJ2-3|NA|TRBV5-1|14|NA
CASSFQGGTDTQYF
TGCGCCAGCAGCTTCCAGGGGGGGACAGATACGCAGTATTTT
>TRBJ2-7|once|TRBV5-4|11|NA
CASTRGDEQYF
TGTGCCAGCACGAGGGGTGACGAGCAGTACTTC
>TRBJ2-1|NA|TRBV27|16|TRBD2
CASTPLLAGPYNEQFF
TGTGCCAGCACCCCACTACTAGCGGGGCCTTACAATGAGCAGTTCTTC
>TRBJ1-1|NA|TRBV6-9|10|NA
CASTPSGAFF
TGTGCCAGCACTCCTAGCGGAGCTTTCTTT
>TRBJ2-5|NA|TRBV27|13|NA
CASRAGLQETQYF
TGTGCCAGTAGGGCGGGGCTGCAAGAGACCCAGTACTTC
>TRBJ2-7|NA|TRBV7-9|13|NA
CASSLRVTYEQYF
TGTGCCAGCAGCTTAAGGGTTACCTACGAGCAGTACTTC
>TRBJ2-7|NA|TRBV29-1|11|NA
CSVELNYEQYF
TGCAGCGTTGAGTTAAACTACGAGCAGTACTTC
>TRBJ2-3|NA|TRBV5-4|13|NA
CASSSLTEDTQYF
TGTGCCAGCAGCTCACTGACTGAGGATACGCAGTATTTT
>TRBJ2-2|NA|TRBV6-1|14|NA
CASSEPKYTGELFF
TGTGCCAGCAGTGAACCAAAGTACACCGGGGAGCTGTTTTTT
>TRBJ2-5|NA|TRBV29-1|15|TRBD1
CSAEQGADWEETQYF
TGCAGCGCGGAACAGGGGGCGGATTGGGAAGAGACCCAGTACTTC
>TRBJ2-2|NA|TRBV27|14|NA
CASSLTGYGGELFF
TGTGCCAGCAGCCTAACAGGGTATGGCGGCGAGCTGTTTTTT
>TRBJ1-1|NA|TRBV5-1|11|NA
CASSQGTEAFF
TGCGCCAGCAGTCAGGGCACTGAAGCTTTCTTT
>TRBJ1-6|NA|TRBV15|15|NA
CATSNSRDRRSPLHF
TGTGCCACCAGCAATTCCCGGGACCGACGGTCACCCCTCCACTTT
>TRBJ2-5|NA|TRBV15|11|NA
CAAGGQETQYF
TGTGCCGCGGGTGGGCAAGAGACCCAGTACTTC
>TRBJ2-5|NA|TRBV28|15|NA
CASTVRGGEGETQYF
TGTGCCAGCACCGTCCGCGGCGGAGAAGGAGAGACCCAGTACTTC
>TRBJ2-3|NA|TRBV4-1|15|TRBD1
CASSQVGQSLDTQYF
TGCGCCAGCAGCCAAGTGGGACAGTCATTAGATACGCAGTATTTT
>TRBJ2-7|NA|TRBV11-2|12|NA
CASSLGLYEQYF
TGTGCCAGCAGCTTAGGTCTCTACGAGCAGTACTTC
>TRBJ2-7|NA|TRBV15|16|TRBD1
CATSRDIGQGPYEQYF
TGTGCCACCAGCAGAGATATTGGACAGGGTCCCTACGAGCAGTACTTC
>TRBJ2-1|NA|TRBV18|16|NA
CASSPPGSPIYNEQFF
TGTGCCAGCTCACCTCCGGGCAGCCCCATTTACAATGAGCAGTTCTTC
>TRBJ1-5|once|TRBV27|17|NA
CASSSDRELGGNQPQHF
TGTGCCAGCAGTTCCGATAGGGAGCTGGGAGGCAATCAGCCCCAGCATTTT
>TRBJ2-3|once|TRBV7-9|15|NA
CASSPSIMPTDTQYF
TGTGCCAGCAGCCCATCTATCATGCCCACAGATACGCAGTATTTT
>TRBJ2-3|NA|TRBV7-3|15|TRBD2
CASSALAPSEDTQYF
TGTGCCAGCAGCGCACTAGCGCCAAGCGAGGATACGCAGTATTTT
>TRBJ2-3|NA|TRBV19|14|NA
CASSIRSSWDTQYF
TGTGCCAGTAGTATAAGGTCTAGTTGGGATACGCAGTATTTT